The 27 T cell receptor beta chains given below trace back to one sample, sequenced in a study of control samples from healthy donors and cancer patients. Some clones are missing from TCRdb's copy, which holds only in-frame ones; the method was immunoSEQ multiplex PCR. Here the sample spans about 35,000 clones, under 95% being singletons. The specimen sequenced was PBMCs. The receptors derive from a man aged 40-55 years with colorectal cancer.

The chain is built from TRBV6-5 and TRBJ2-1; 9 bases are shared with TRBD1. J gave up 9 bases and V 2 bases, and 8 bases lay outside the gene matches. CDR3 size: 15 residues. Per the germline V gene, CDR1 is MNHEY and CDR2 is SVGAGI. CDR3 nucleotide sequence: TGTGCCAGCAGTTACGGGACAGGGCAATTAGGTGAGCAGTTCTTC. Translating gives CASSYGTGQLGEQFF.

The rearrangement uses TRBV3-1 (or the pseudogene TRBV3-2) and TRBJ2-3; 8 bases map to TRBD1. CDR3 length equals 14 residues. V lost 3 bases to trimming and J lost 1 base; unmatched junction nucleotides: 0. CDR1 is LGHDT and CDR2 is YNNKEL in the germline V gene (reference sequence). The CDR3 here is CASSQGQGTDTQYF. The CDR3 nucleotides are TGTGCCAGCAGCCAGGGACAGGGCACAGATACGCAGTATTTT.

DNA for the CDR3: TGTGCCAGCAGCTGGTCCGGGACCCAGAACACTGAAGCTTTCTTT. Encoded protein: CASSWSGTQNTEAFF. J is TRBJ1-1 and V is TRBV7-3; D possibly corresponds to TRBD1 (5 bases). V was trimmed by 4 bases and J by 1 base, leaving 13 bases between them. Germline V lookup: CDR1 SGHTA, CDR2 FQGTGA. The CDR3 is 15 residues long.

The chain couples TRBV7-9 to TRBJ1-2; TRBD1 is a possible D gene (6 bases). Germline CDR1 and CDR2: SEHNR and FQNEAQ (reference sequence). Between the trimmed V and J ends, which lost 1 base and 6 bases, there was a span of 15 bases. The length of the CDR3 is 15 residues. The CDR3 region has the DNA TGTGCCAGCAGCTTAGGAATAGGGGGACGGGATGGCTACACCTTC. Protein product: CASSLGIGGRDGYTF. The full variable domain, rest sourced from reference TRBV7-9 and TRBJ1-2, is DTGVSQNPRHKITKRGQNVTFRCDPISEHNRLYWYRQTLGQGPEFLTYFQNEAQLEKSRLLSDRFSAERPKGSFSTLEIQRTEQGDSAMYLCASSLGIGGRDGYTFGSGTRLTVV.

The CDR3 here is CASSASSGGAEQYF. The CDR3 DNA sequence: TGTGCCAGCAGTGCGAGTAGCGGGGGGGCTGAGCAGTACTTC. V and J are TRBV2 and TRBJ2-7; 11 nucleotides match TRBD2. V trimming: 4 bases; J trimming: 7 bases; junction bases outside the gene matches: 6. Per germline, CDR1 SNHLY and CDR2 FYNNEI. The CDR3 sequence is 14 residues long.

This clone was counted once. V is TRBV19 and J is TRBJ1-1; D gene ambiguous. Trimming shortened V by 2 bases and J by 3 bases, and 10 bases separated the two germline ends. From germline, CDR1 is LNHDA and CDR2 SQIVND (reference sequence). The CDR3 is 14 amino acids. CDR3 residues: CASSISASYTEAFF. CDR3 nucleotides: TGTGCCAGTAGTATATCGGCCAGCTACACTGAAGCTTTCTTT.

The rearrangement links TRBV5-6 to TRBJ1-2; possible D gene TRBD1, 6 bases. The CDR3 loop spans 14 amino acids. V was pared by 4 bases and J by 2 bases, with 12 bases between. Germline V gene lookup returns CDR1 SGHDT and CDR2 YYEEEE. The CDR3 loop is CASSPMTGNYGYTF. The CDR3 DNA follows: TGTGCCAGCAGCCCAATGACAGGCAACTATGGCTACACCTTC. Variable domain in full (rest from reference TRBV5-6 and TRBJ1-2): DAGVTQSPTHLIKTRGQQVTLRCSPKSGHDTVSWYQQALGQGPQFIFQYYEEEERQRGNFPDRFSGHQFPNYSSELNVNALLLGDSALYLCASSPMTGNYGYTFGSGTRLTVV.

The chain joins TRBV19 to TRBJ1-5, with a tentative D call TRBD1 (6 bases). There are 16 residues in the CDR3. Trimming shortened V by 4 bases and J by 7 bases, and 20 bases separated the two germline ends. Germline V gives CDR1 LNHDA, CDR2 SQIVND (reference sequence). The CDR3 bases are TGTGCCAGTAGTACCGGACAGTTTAATGTAGGGCAGCCCCAGCATTTT. It translates to CASSTGQFNVGQPQHF.

The chain uses TRBV5-5 and TRBJ2-6; 7 bases fit TRBD1. This CDR3 is 16 amino acids long. With 0 bases clipped from V and 2 bases from J, the junction kept 2 bases outside the gene matches. Germline V gene lookup returns CDR1 SGHKS and CDR2 YYEKEE (reference sequence). The CDR3 sequence is CASSLGQGAGANVLTF. CDR3 in DNA: TGTGCCAGCAGCTTGGGGCAGGGGGCTGGGGCCAACGTCCTGACTTTC.

V is TRBV12-5 and J is TRBJ2-2; D gene unclear. Germline loops: CDR1 LGHNT, CDR2 FRNRAP. The V and J ends lost 9 bases and 2 bases respectively, with 10 bases between them. The CDR3 has 13 amino acids. CDR3 coding DNA: TGTGCTAGCGGCCAGCTTAACACCGGGGAGCTGTTTTTT. Amino acids: CASGQLNTGELFF.

The table lists this clone with a count of one. This sequence joins TRBV11-2 and TRBJ2-7; weak D call: TRBD1 (6 bases). The CDR3 totals 15 residues. Germline loops: CDR1 SGHAT, CDR2 FQNNGV. V shed 0 bases and J shed 3 bases, with 12 bases lying between them. The chain's CDR3 is CASSLDIQGFYEQYF. The CDR3 DNA follows: TGTGCCAGCAGCTTAGATATACAGGGTTTCTACGAGCAGTACTTC.

This sequence joins TRBV7-2 and TRBJ1-1; 7 bases fit TRBD1. CDR3 length: 15 residues. J lost 0 bases, V lost 5 bases, and 6 bases had no gene match. Germline V gene lookup returns CDR1 SGHTA and CDR2 FQGNSA. The CDR3 sequence: CASSTPTGMNTEAFF. In DNA, the CDR3 is TGTGCCAGCAGCACTCCGACAGGGATGAACACTGAAGCTTTCTTT.

This sequence joins TRBV29-1 and TRBJ2-1; tentative D call: TRBD1 (5 bases). The V gene's germline CDR1 is SQVTM and CDR2 ANQGSEA. The CDR3 consists of 15 residues. V lost 2 bases to trimming and J lost 5 bases, with 16 bases between them. CDR3 in DNA: TGCAGCGTTGAATTATTTGGGCAGGGAAACAATGAGCAGTTCTTC. This translates into CSVELFGQGNNEQFF.

The chain is built from TRBV18 and TRBJ2-1; D is ambiguous. The V gene lost 2 bases and the J gene lost 8 bases, with 7 bases spanning the gap. CDR1 is KGHSH, CDR2 LQKENI, per germline. The CDR3 is made up of 12 amino acids. The CDR3 sequence: CASSPGVDEQFF. DNA of the CDR3: TGTGCCAGCTCACCAGGCGTTGATGAGCAGTTCTTC.

The rearrangement uses TRBV2 and TRBJ2-7; no definite D call. The germline gives CDR1 SNHLY, CDR2 FYNNEI. The CDR3 loop spans 16 amino acids. Trimming removed 2 bases at V and 3 bases at J, with 17 bases between. CDR3 sequence (DNA): TGTGCCAGCAGTGAAATTGGTGGCCCCCGGAGCTACGAGCAGTACTTC. Translated: CASSEIGGPRSYEQYF.

The V call is TRBV7-8, the J call TRBJ2-3; the match to TRBD1 covers 8 bases. In germline, CDR1 is SGHVS, CDR2 FQNEAQ. This CDR3 comprises 15 residues. Trimming cost V 5 bases and J 3 bases; bases outside gene matches: 7. The CDR3 coding sequence is TGTGCCAGCAGCCTAGACAGGGGTACAACAGATACGCAGTATTTT. Its protein product is CASSLDRGTTDTQYF.

This chain uses TRBV5-1 with TRBJ2-5, with TRBD1 matching over 8 bases. The CDR3 loop spans 14 amino acids. Germline loops: CDR1 SGHRS, CDR2 YFSETQ. The V gene end was trimmed by 5 bases and the J gene end by 1 base; junction bases not matched to a gene: 4. CDR3 coding DNA: TGCGCCAGCAGTTCCGGACAGGGCCAAGAGACCCAGTACTTC. Translated, it gives CASSSGQGQETQYF.

The CDR3 DNA follows: TGTGCCAGCCTCGGGTGGGTTAGCTCTGGAAACACCATATATTTT. This gives the protein CASLGWVSSGNTIYF. V usage is TRBV2 and J usage is TRBJ1-3, with unresolved D. CDR1 SNHLY and CDR2 FYNNEI come from the germline V gene. Trimming took 8 bases from V and 0 from J, leaving 14 bases between them. The CDR3 sequence is 15 residues long.

The CDR3 bases are TGTGCCAGCACCCCAGGGGGACAGGCCTACGAGCAGTACTTC. Translation gives CASTPGGQAYEQYF. The chain is built from TRBV6-5 and TRBJ2-7, with 8 bases fitting TRBD1. Per the germline V gene, CDR1 is MNHEY and CDR2 is SVGAGI. The CDR3 runs 14 residues. J was trimmed by 2 bases and V by 7 bases; bases with no gene match: 7.

This rearrangement joins TRBV5-6 to TRBJ2-5; D gene unclear. The CDR3 totals 11 residues. The V end was cut by 2 bases, the J end by 2 bases, with 1 base between. Germline CDR1 reads SGHDT; CDR2 reads YYEEEE. In nucleotides, the CDR3 is TGTGCCAGCAGCTTACAAGAGACCCAGTACTTC. Encoded protein: CASSLQETQYF.

The gene calls are TRBV6-2 or TRBV6-3 and TRBJ1-6; TRBD1 might be the D (5 bases). V lost 2 bases and J lost 8, with 16 bases in between. Per the germline V gene, CDR1 is MNHEY and CDR2 is SVGEGT. This CDR3 has 16 residues. The CDR3 coding sequence is TGTGCCAGCAGTTACAATACCGGGGGTCAGGATTCACCCCTCCACTTT. Amino acids: CASSYNTGGQDSPLHF.

The chain combines TRBV6-6 with TRBJ1-1; 9 bases match TRBD1. V lost 4 bases and J lost 1; bases outside the gene matches: 4. The V gene's germline CDR1 is MNHNY and CDR2 SVGAGI (reference sequence). The CDR3 spans 15 residues. The CDR3: CASSSTGGGNTEAFF. CDR3 nucleotides: TGTGCCAGCAGTTCTACAGGGGGCGGGAACACTGAAGCTTTCTTT.

The rearrangement links TRBV27 to TRBJ1-1; tentatively, D is TRBD1 (6 bases). Trimming removed 5 bases from V and 1 base from J, with 23 bases in between. Germline lookup yields CDR1 MNHEY and CDR2 SMNVEV (reference sequence). This CDR3 is built from 18 residues. The DNA of the CDR3 is TGTGCCAGCAGTCCCTATCCTCCGGGACATAGAGGGAACACTGAAGCTTTCTTT. Translated: CASSPYPPGHRGNTEAFF.

The J gene is TRBJ1-2, the V gene TRBV9; 7 nucleotides align to TRBD1. Germline values: CDR1 SGDLS, CDR2 YYNGEE. The CDR3 loop spans 13 amino acids. Trimming removed 9 bases from V and 1 base from J; junction bases left unmatched: 6. The chain's CDR3 is CAKGTDLNYGYTF. The CDR3, as DNA: TGTGCCAAAGGGACAGATCTTAACTATGGCTACACCTTC. Looking up the rest from reference TRBV9 and TRBJ1-2 gives the full variable domain: DSGVTQTPKHLITATGQRVTLRCSPRSGDLSVYWYQQSLDQGLQFLIQYYNGEERAKGNILERFSAQQFPDLHSELNLSSLELGDSALYFCAKGTDLNYGYTFGSGTRLTVV.

V and J are TRBV7-6 and TRBJ1-5; no definite D call. V was shortened by 0 bases and J by 4 bases, with 13 bases between the two germline ends. The CDR3 length is 16 residues. Germline loops: CDR1 SGHVS, CDR2 FNYEAQ. In nucleotides, the CDR3 is TGTGCCAGCAGCTTAGCACCGGGGTTCGGGAATCAGCCCCAGCATTTT. Protein product: CASSLAPGFGNQPQHF.

The chain combines TRBV7-9 with TRBJ2-1; 8 bases fit TRBD1. The CDR3 spans 14 residues. J lost 6 bases, V lost 5 bases, and 6 bases had no gene match. Germline lookup yields CDR1 SEHNR and CDR2 FQNEAQ (reference sequence). The DNA of the CDR3 is TGTGCCAGCAGCCTCACAGGGGGGAGCAATGAGCAGTTCTTC. It yields the protein CASSLTGGSNEQFF.

This chain joins TRBV16 and TRBJ1-5, with D uncertain. This CDR3 has 12 amino acids. The ends were cut back, 6 bases at V and 2 bases at J, with 5 bases in the middle. Germline values: CDR1 KGHSY, CDR2 FQNENV. The CDR3 bases are TGTGCCAGCAGGGGCGGCAATCAGCCCCAGCATTTT. Residues: CASRGGNQPQHF.